This T cell receptor (beta chain) appears in the sequencing data of a study of cytomegalovirus exposure and HLA in healthy donors. Study-level results: Immune exposure information comprised only CMV serostatus. A later analysis linked a missense DCLRE1C variant to TCR beta V- and J-gene trimming. Prior analysis indicated that the majority of TCR beta V segments exhibited productivity approximately 87% or approximately 30% of the time.

The V gene's germline CDR1 is LNHNV and CDR2 YYDKDF (reference sequence). V lost 1 base to trimming and J lost 2 bases, with 13 bases between them. This CDR3 comprises 16 residues. This cohort consisted of healthy bone marrow donors. Researchers ran the PCR with 60 Vbeta and 13 Jbeta primers. Using immunoSEQ multiplex PCR, the repertoire was profiled, and TCRdb retains in-frame clones only, with some absent. Among some 200,000 clones listed, about four fifths were seen once. Regarding this clone: Its antigen is unidentified.

The clonotype was recovered from a boy between 2 and 15 years old in good health and CMV-seronegative. V usage is TRBV15 and J usage is TRBJ2-3, with a weak D call TRBD2 (6 bases). Sequencing was carried out using PBMCs. This CDR3 reads CATSRAYSGDTDTQYF. DNA for the CDR3: TGTGCCACCAGCAGAGCCTATAGCGGAGACACAGATACGCAGTATTTT.